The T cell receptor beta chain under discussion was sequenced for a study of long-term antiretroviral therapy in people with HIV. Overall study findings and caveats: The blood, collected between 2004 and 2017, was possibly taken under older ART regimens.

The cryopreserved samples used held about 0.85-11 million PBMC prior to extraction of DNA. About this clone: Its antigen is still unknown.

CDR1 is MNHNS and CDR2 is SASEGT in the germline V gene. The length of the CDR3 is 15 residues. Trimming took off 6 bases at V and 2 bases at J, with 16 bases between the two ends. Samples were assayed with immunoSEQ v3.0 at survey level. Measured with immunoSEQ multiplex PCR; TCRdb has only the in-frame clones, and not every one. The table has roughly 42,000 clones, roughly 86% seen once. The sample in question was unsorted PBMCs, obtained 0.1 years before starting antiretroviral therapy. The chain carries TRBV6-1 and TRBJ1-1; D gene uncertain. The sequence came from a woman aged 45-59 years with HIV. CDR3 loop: CASSSSRVINTEAFF. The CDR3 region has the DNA TGTGCCAGCAGCTCCTCTCGGGTCATTAACACTGAAGCTTTCTTT.